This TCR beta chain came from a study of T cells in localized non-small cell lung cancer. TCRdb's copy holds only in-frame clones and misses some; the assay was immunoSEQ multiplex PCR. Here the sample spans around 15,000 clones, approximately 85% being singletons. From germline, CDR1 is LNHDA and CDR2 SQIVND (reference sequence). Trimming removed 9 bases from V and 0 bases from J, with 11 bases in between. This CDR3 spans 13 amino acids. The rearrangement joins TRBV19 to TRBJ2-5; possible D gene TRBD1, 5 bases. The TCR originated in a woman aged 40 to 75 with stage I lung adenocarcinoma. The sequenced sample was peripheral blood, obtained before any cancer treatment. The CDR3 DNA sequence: TGTGCCAGCAACCAGGGTTACCAAGAGACCCAGTACTTC. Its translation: CASNQGYQETQYF.